This T cell receptor beta chain was sequenced during a study of blood T cell repertoires in COVID-19. Study summary: Both acute and convalescent COVID-19 samples were obtained from the United States, Italy and Spain. T cells, B-cell-depleted T cells, or PBMCs supplied cDNA or gDNA.

Germline lookup yields CDR1 SEHNR and CDR2 FQNEAQ (reference sequence). There are 16 residues in the CDR3. Trimming left V 3 bases short and J 0 bases short, with 14 bases between. In the source study's methods: Estimated nucleated cell counts came from reference gene primer amplification. The table came from immunoSEQ multiplex PCR; TCRdb's copy has only in-frame clones and leaves some out. That table gives V, J and clone size, and the DNA gave D and trimming. The data hold 240,000 or so clones, with about 80% observed a single time. This receptor was taken from a woman of 80 years or more with acute or convalescent COVID-19. Sequenced input: peripheral blood. V and J are TRBV7-9 and TRBJ1-2; weak D call: TRBD1 (6 bases). The CDR3 nucleotides read TGTGCCAGCAGCTTTCGACAGGACCCTGCTAACTATGGCTACACCTTC. This codes for CASSFRQDPANYGYTF. The full variable domain, in which reference TRBV7-9 and TRBJ1-2 provide the parts outside the CDR3, is DTGVSQNPRHKITKRGQNVTFRCDPISEHNRLYWYRQTLGQGPEFLTYFQNEAQLEKSRLLSDRFSAERPKGSFSTLEIQRTEQGDSAMYLCASSFRQDPANYGYTFGSGTRLTVV.